This passage covers 30 T cell receptor beta chains from one sample sequenced in a study of spatial heterogeneity in lung cancer. As to time point: sample taken at primary tumor resection. Unsorted samples of tumor, nontumor lung or frozen PBMC had their whole RNA sequenced. A single record per CDR3 protein comes from TCRdb applying MiXCR to the 5' RACE reads. The sample lists almost 75,000 distinct CDR3 sequences, about 14% occurring once. Here the sequenced sample was PBMCs, taken at surgery. All receptors come from a male donor with early-stage non-small cell lung cancer.

This clonotype was seen many times. V and J are TRBV23-1 and TRBJ2-7; D is possibly TRBD2 (6 bases). TRBV23-1 is assigned to the ORF class and has an uncertain function. The CDR3 runs 17 residues. Trimming took 11 bases from V and 3 from J, leaving 29 bases between them. The CDR3 is CAHCTHRGPGEGYEQYF. The DNA for the CDR3 is TGCGCCCATTGCACCCACCGAGGTCCGGGAGAAGGCTACGAGCAGTACTTC.

The V call is TRBV7-9, the J call TRBJ2-6, with TRBD2 matching 8 bases. CDR1 SEHNR and CDR2 FQNEAQ come from the germline V gene (reference sequence). With V trimmed by 4 bases and J by 1 base, 6 bases remained unmatched. The CDR3 is 17 amino acids. CDR3 sequence: CASSSGAGASGANVLTF. The DNA for the CDR3 is TGTGCCAGCAGCTCTGGAGCGGGAGCTTCTGGGGCCAACGTCCTGACTTTC. Combining the CDR3 with reference TRBV7-9 and TRBJ2-6 gives the whole variable domain DTGVSQNPRHKITKRGQNVTFRCDPISEHNRLYWYRQTLGQGPEFLTYFQNEAQLEKSRLLSDRFSAERPKGSFSTLEIQRTEQGDSAMYLCASSSGAGASGANVLTFGAGSRLTVL.

This clonotype was picked up a small number of times. J is TRBJ2-1 and V is TRBV9; D assignment may be TRBD1 or TRBD2 (5 bases each). Trimming took off 0 bases at V and 5 bases at J, with 12 bases between the two ends. CDR1 is SGDLS, CDR2 YYNGEE, per germline. The CDR3 has 15 residues. The chain's CDR3 is CASSVGRGVHNEQFF. The CDR3 DNA reads TGTGCCAGCAGCGTAGGGAGAGGGGTACACAATGAGCAGTTCTTC. The full variable domain, completed using reference TRBV9 and TRBJ2-1, is DSGVTQTPKHLITATGQRVTLRCSPRSGDLSVYWYQQSLDQGLQFLIQYYNGEERAKGNILERFSAQQFPDLHSELNLSSLELGDSALYFCASSVGRGVHNEQFFGPGTRLTVL.

The rearrangement joins TRBV4-3 to TRBJ2-3; D gene uncertain. V lost 0 bases and J 4 bases, leaving 14 bases between the germline ends. Germline V CDR1 and CDR2: LGHNA, YSLEER. CDR3 length: 16 amino acids. The CDR3 spells CASSQDYGSRSDTQYF. CDR3 coding DNA: TGCGCCAGCAGCCAAGATTATGGCTCACGGTCAGATACGCAGTATTTT.

The chain couples TRBV2 to TRBJ1-5; D is uncertain. The germline V gene has CDR1 SNHLY and CDR2 FYNNEI. There are 14 residues in the CDR3. Trimming shortened V by 3 bases and J by 0 bases, and 6 bases separated the two germline ends. CDR3: CASSDQYSNQPQHF. CDR3 coding DNA: TGTGCCAGCAGTGATCAGTATAGCAATCAGCCCCAGCATTTT.

Only a few counts were recorded for this clonotype. Here the CDR3 reads CASSGWAADYGYTF. Written as DNA, the CDR3 is TGTGCCAGCAGTGGATGGGCGGCAGACTATGGCTACACCTTC. The chain couples TRBV6-1 to TRBJ1-2; D is unclear. Germline V lookup: CDR1 MNHNS, CDR2 SASEGT. V dropped 4 bases and J dropped 3 bases, with 12 bases sitting between them. This CDR3 region has 14 residues.

In its sample, this clonotype was seen once. The chain uses TRBV18 and TRBJ2-1; 7 nucleotides line up with TRBD1. The J segment lost 7 bases and the V segment lost 0 bases, leaving 3 bases of the junction unmatched. The CDR3 has 14 residues. Germline V gene sequence: CDR1 KGHSH, CDR2 LQKENI. The CDR3 bases are TGTGCCAGCTCACCACCCTCAGGGGGTAATGAGCAGTTCTTC. Its translation: CASSPPSGGNEQFF.

The chain has TRBV15 and TRBJ2-3, with D maybe TRBD2 (6 bases). CDR1 LNHNV and CDR2 YYDKDF come from the germline V gene (reference sequence). V shed 8 bases and J shed 4 bases, with 16 bases lying between them. This CDR3 comprises 14 residues. CDR3 coding DNA: TGTGCCACCGAGGGGTGGGCGGGATCAGATACGCAGTATTTT. Translation gives CATEGWAGSDTQYF. The variable domain in full, with the rest retrieved from reference TRBV15 and TRBJ2-3, is DAMVIQNPRYQVTQFGKPVTLSCSQTLNHNVMYWYQQKSSQAPKLLFHYYDKDFNNEADTPDNFQSRRPNTSFCFLDIRSPGLGDTAMYLCATEGWAGSDTQYFGPGTRLTVL.

This clonotype was recorded many times. The CDR3 coding sequence is TGCGCCAGCAGCGAGGTGTTGGGCGAGCAGTACTTC. Amino acid sequence: CASSEVLGEQYF. The chain recombines TRBV5-1 with TRBJ2-7; D unresolved. This CDR3 has 12 residues. Germline V gene lookup returns CDR1 SGHRS and CDR2 YFSETQ. V lost 4 bases and J lost 6, with 11 bases in between.

Ten or more counts support this clonotype. The rearrangement joins TRBV9 to TRBJ1-1, with unresolved D. The CDR3 runs to 13 residues. The germline gives CDR1 SGDLS, CDR2 YYNGEE. The V end was cut by 0 bases, the J end by 1 base, with 4 bases between. The CDR3 is CASSVAQNTEAFF. CDR3 DNA sequence: TGTGCCAGCAGCGTAGCACAGAACACTGAAGCTTTCTTT. Using reference TRBV9 and TRBJ1-1 for the parts outside the CDR3, the full variable domain is DSGVTQTPKHLITATGQRVTLRCSPRSGDLSVYWYQQSLDQGLQFLIQYYNGEERAKGNILERFSAQQFPDLHSELNLSSLELGDSALYFCASSVAQNTEAFFGQGTRLTVV.

This clonotype was seen more than once but under ten times. The V gene is TRBV5-6, the J gene TRBJ2-7; D not certain. CDR3 length: 12 residues. Germline-derived CDR1 and CDR2 are SGHDT and YYEEEE. V was shortened by 5 bases and J by 1 base, with 7 bases between the two germline ends. In DNA, the CDR3 is TGTGCCAGCAGTAGGGCTTCCTACGAGCAGTACTTC. Translated: CASSRASYEQYF.

This clonotype has more than one count but fewer than ten. This chain uses TRBV6-2 or TRBV6-3 with TRBJ2-5; TRBD1 is a possible D gene (6 bases). V lost 5 bases, J lost 9 bases, and 13 bases lay in between. The V gene's germline CDR1 is MNHEY and CDR2 SVGEGT. The CDR3 extends over 12 amino acids. As DNA, the CDR3 is TGTGCCAGCAGTCACGGACAGTTGGCCCAGTACTTC. Translation gives CASSHGQLAQYF.

The chain links TRBV27 to TRBJ1-1; a weak D match, TRBD1 (6 bases). Trimming removed 4 bases at V and 2 bases at J, with 14 bases between. Germline CDR1 MNHEY, CDR2 SMNVEV (reference sequence). The CDR3 loop spans 15 amino acids. CDR3 region: CASSSQGSGNTEAFF. Written as DNA, the CDR3 is TGTGCCAGCAGTTCACAGGGTAGCGGTAACACTGAAGCTTTCTTT.

Only a few counts were recorded for this clonotype. The V gene is TRBV4-3, the J gene TRBJ2-7, with 7 nucleotides matching TRBD1. V dropped 2 bases and J dropped 7; count of bases not matched to a gene: 5. Germline CDR1 LGHNA, CDR2 YSLEER. The CDR3 consists of 13 residues. In DNA form, the CDR3 reads TGCGCCAGCAGCCAAAGACAGGGCCAGGAGCAGTACTTC. It codes for CASSQRQGQEQYF.

This clonotype was counted between two and nine times. Here the CDR3 DNA reads TGTGCCAGCAGTCAAAGGTTCTCTCGGGTGACCAATCAGCCCCAGCATTTT. Encoded protein: CASSQRFSRVTNQPQHF. This rearrangement joins TRBV6-2 or TRBV6-3 to TRBJ1-5; no definite D call. Trimming shortened V by 5 bases and J by 3 bases, and 20 bases separated the two germline ends. The CDR3 has 17 residues. From germline, CDR1 is MNHEY and CDR2 SVGEGT.

This clonotype was counted only a few times. This chain uses TRBV12-3 or TRBV12-4 with TRBJ2-5; D not certain. V dropped 5 bases and J dropped 5 bases, with 6 bases sitting between them. CDR3 size: 11 residues. The DNA of the CDR3 is TGTGCCAGCAGTCCTTACGAGACCCAGTACTTC. Translated, it gives CASSPYETQYF.

The chain recombines TRBV3-1 with TRBJ1-2; D is unclear. Trimming took off 2 bases at V and 6 bases at J, with 19 bases between the two ends. The CDR3 runs 16 residues. CDR1 and CDR2 (germline): LGHDT, YNNKEL (reference sequence). The CDR3 sequence is CASSQSSLRERHGYTF. CDR3 in DNA: TGTGCCAGCAGCCAATCCAGCCTGAGAGAACGCCATGGCTACACCTTC.

This clonotype was detected many times. V and J are TRBV7-8 and TRBJ2-1; D tentatively fits TRBD1 or TRBD2 (5 bases each). This CDR3 is 13 amino acids long. The V end was cut by 5 bases, the J end by 2 bases, with 7 bases between. The germline gives CDR1 SGHVS, CDR2 FQNEAQ. The CDR3 nucleotides are TGTGCCAGCAGCGGGGGTACCTACAATGAGCAGTTCTTC. Protein: CASSGGTYNEQFF.

This chain connects TRBV27 to TRBJ2-7, with D perhaps TRBD2 (6 bases). The V and J ends lost 6 bases and 5 bases respectively, with 20 bases between them. Germline V gene data show CDR1 as MNHEY and CDR2 as SMNVEV (reference sequence). This CDR3 comprises 15 residues. CDR3 bases: TGTGCCAGCAGCCCCCAGTGGGGGGTAGGACACGAGCAGTACTTC. Translated: CASSPQWGVGHEQYF.

This clonotype was detected only once. The rearrangement joins TRBV19 to TRBJ2-2; tentative D call: TRBD2 (5 bases). The germline V gene encodes CDR1 LNHDA and CDR2 SQIVND (reference sequence). With 3 bases removed from V and 3 bases from J, the gap between germline ends came to 23 bases. The CDR3 contains 19 residues. The CDR3 protein is CASSIGPHGLSWDTGELFF. The CDR3 DNA reads as TGTGCCAGTAGTATCGGACCCCACGGACTCTCATGGGACACCGGGGAGCTGTTTTTT.

The rearrangement uses TRBV20-1 and TRBJ2-1, with 7 bases aligning to TRBD1. Germline values: CDR1 DFQATT, CDR2 SNEGSKA (reference sequence). CDR3 length: 16 amino acids. Trimming removed 5 bases from V and 7 bases from J; junction bases left unmatched: 17. CDR3 sequence (DNA): TGCAGTGCTCCAGAGATACAGGGGCGTAGGTCGAATGAGCAGTTCTTC. This sequence encodes CSAPEIQGRRSNEQFF.

The CDR3 is CASSQAVYGYTF. CDR3 DNA: TGTGCCAGCAGCCAAGCTGTCTATGGCTACACCTTC. The chain links TRBV3-1 to TRBJ1-2; no firm D call. CDR1 is LGHDT, CDR2 YNNKEL, per germline (reference sequence). V lost 1 base and J 4 bases, leaving 4 bases between the germline ends. The CDR3 covers 12 residues.

This CDR3 reads CAWRGTSGLGHEQYF. The CDR3 DNA sequence: TGTGCCTGGAGGGGGACTAGCGGCCTGGGGCACGAGCAGTACTTC. J is TRBJ2-7 and V is TRBV30, with TRBD2 identical over 11 bases. Germline CDR1 and CDR2: GTSNPN and SVGIG (reference sequence). The J segment lost 5 bases and the V segment lost 3 bases, leaving 9 bases of the junction unmatched. This CDR3 is built from 15 residues.

This clonotype has only a few counts. CDR3 sequence reads: CASSEAGGPIGELFF. CDR3 sequence (DNA): TGTGCCAGCAGTGAAGCGGGAGGGCCTATCGGGGAGCTGTTTTTT. V and J are TRBV2 and TRBJ2-2; TRBD2 matches 7 bases. The J segment lost 7 bases and the V segment lost 0 bases, leaving 5 bases of the junction unmatched. Germline CDR1 and CDR2: SNHLY and FYNNEI. This CDR3 spans 15 amino acids.

This clonotype was observed a few times. This chain uses TRBV12-3 or TRBV12-4 with TRBJ1-1; D perhaps matches TRBD1 (6 bases). CDR3 length: 12 residues. Trimming cost V 7 bases and J 7 bases, with 13 bases left between them. Written as DNA, the CDR3 is TGTGCCAGCAACGACTACAGGGTTGAAGCTTTCTTT. It specifies CASNDYRVEAFF.

In this sample, this clonotype turned up many times. The gene calls are TRBV2 and TRBJ1-5; D not certain. The CDR3 loop spans 12 amino acids. The germline V and J ends were trimmed by 6 bases and 4 bases, with 7 bases remaining between them. CDR1 and CDR2 from the germline V gene are SNHLY and FYNNEI. CDR3 nucleotides: TGTGCCAGCAGGGGGAGGAATCAGCCCCAGCATTTT. It is translated as CASRGRNQPQHF.

This clonotype was picked up a small number of times. The chain joins TRBV7-6 to TRBJ2-1; D is tentatively TRBD1 or TRBD2 (5 bases each). Trimming took off 1 base at V and 4 bases at J, with 11 bases between the two ends. This CDR3 has 15 amino acids. The V gene's germline CDR1 is SGHVS and CDR2 FNYEAQ. CDR3 bases: TGTGCCAGCAGCTTAGAACTTGGGGGTTACAATGAGCAGTTCTTC. It codes for CASSLELGGYNEQFF.

With respect to this clonotype: With a much larger clone just one base away, this may be a read error. V usage is TRBV7-2 and J usage is TRBJ2-1, with a tentative D call TRBD2 (6 bases). V shed 3 bases and J shed 5 bases, with 17 bases lying between them. CDR1 SGHTA and CDR2 FQGNSA come from the germline V gene. CDR3 length: 16 residues. The CDR3 DNA is TGTGCCAGCAGCTTCCTAGCGCGAGAGTTTAACAATGAGCAGTTCTTC. Its protein product is CASSFLAREFNNEQFF.

The gene calls are TRBV6-6 and TRBJ2-1, with TRBD2 identical over 9 bases. J lost 6 bases, V lost 4 bases, and 1 base had no gene match. The germline V gene encodes CDR1 MNHNY and CDR2 SVGAGI (reference sequence). There are 13 residues in the CDR3. The CDR3 DNA sequence: TGTGCCAGCAGTTGGACTAGCGTCAATGAGCAGTTCTTC. Translating it yields CASSWTSVNEQFF.

This clonotype was detected a few times. This chain joins TRBV7-9 and TRBJ2-7; D is unresolved. V dropped 5 bases and J dropped 2 bases, with 7 bases sitting between them. CDR1 and CDR2 (germline): SEHNR, FQNEAQ (reference sequence). The CDR3 is 12 amino acids. The CDR3 protein is CASSPRAYEQYF. The DNA of the CDR3 is TGTGCCAGCAGCCCCCGGGCCTACGAGCAGTACTTC.